Many counts were recorded for the clone carrying this TCR beta chain. The data were taken from a study of blood T cell repertoires in COVID-19. As for the study in general: Material from acute and convalescent COVID-19 was sourced from the United States, Italy and Spain. T cells, B-cell-depleted T cells, or PBMCs supplied cDNA or gDNA.

CDR3 length equals 12 residues. Looked up from germline, CDR1 is MGHRA and CDR2 is YSYEKL. Between the trimmed V and J ends, which lost 4 bases and 6 bases, there was a span of 10 bases. In the authors' workflow: Scientists estimated how many nucleated cells there were by amplifying reference gene primers. Using immunoSEQ multiplex PCR, the repertoire was profiled, and TCRdb retains in-frame clones only, with some absent. V, J and clone size are taken as reported in that table, and D and trimming were inferred from the DNA itself. Found here are 350,000 to 450,000 clones, around 85% of them singletons; the top ten hold 3% to 4.5%.

Sequencing input: peripheral blood. This TCR derives from a woman aged 18-29 years with acute or convalescent COVID-19. The chain has TRBV4-1 and TRBJ2-7; possible D gene TRBD1, 6 bases. The CDR3 DNA follows: TGCGCCAGCAGCCCACAGGGACCCGAGCAGTACTTC. Amino acid sequence: CASSPQGPEQYF.